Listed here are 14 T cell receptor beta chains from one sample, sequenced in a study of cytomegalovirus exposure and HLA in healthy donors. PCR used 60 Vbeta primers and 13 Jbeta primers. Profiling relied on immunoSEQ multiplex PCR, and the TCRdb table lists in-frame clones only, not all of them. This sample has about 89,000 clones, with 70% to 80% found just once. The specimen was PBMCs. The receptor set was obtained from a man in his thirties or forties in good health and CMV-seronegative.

CDR3 DNA: TGTGCCAGCAGCTTAAGGGCGCGACAGGGCAATAGAGGGTCCTACGAGCAGTACTTC. This gives the protein CASSLRARQGNRGSYEQYF. This sequence joins TRBV7-2 and TRBJ2-7, with 7 bases matching TRBD1. V lost 2 bases to trimming and J lost 1 base; unmatched junction nucleotides: 17. The CDR3 is 19 residues long. CDR1 and CDR2 (germline): SGHTA, FQGNSA.

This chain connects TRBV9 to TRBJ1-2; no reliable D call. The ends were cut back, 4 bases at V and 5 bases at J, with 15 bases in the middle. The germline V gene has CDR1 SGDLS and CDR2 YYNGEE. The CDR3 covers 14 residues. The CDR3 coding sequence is TGTGCCAGCAGCCCACGGGAAGAAGGGTATGGCTACACCTTC. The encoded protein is CASSPREEGYGYTF.

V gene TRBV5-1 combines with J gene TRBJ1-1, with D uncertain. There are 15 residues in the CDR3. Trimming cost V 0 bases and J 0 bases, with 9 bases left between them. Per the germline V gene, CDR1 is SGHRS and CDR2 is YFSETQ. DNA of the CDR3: TGCGCCAGCAGCTTGGGTGGCATAATGAACACTGAAGCTTTCTTT. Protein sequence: CASSLGGIMNTEAFF.

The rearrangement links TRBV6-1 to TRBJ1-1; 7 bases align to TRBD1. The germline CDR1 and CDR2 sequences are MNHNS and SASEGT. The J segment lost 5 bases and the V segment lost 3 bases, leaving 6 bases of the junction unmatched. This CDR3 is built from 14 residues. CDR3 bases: TGTGCCAGCAGTGAGGTAATACAGGGGACTGAAGCTTTCTTT. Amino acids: CASSEVIQGTEAFF.

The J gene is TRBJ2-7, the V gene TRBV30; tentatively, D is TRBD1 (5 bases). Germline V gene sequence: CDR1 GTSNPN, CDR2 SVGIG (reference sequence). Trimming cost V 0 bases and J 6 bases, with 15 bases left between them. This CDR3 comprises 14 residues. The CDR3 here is CAWSVVGQGTEQYF. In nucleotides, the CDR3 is TGTGCCTGGAGTGTAGTCGGGCAGGGTACCGAGCAGTACTTC.

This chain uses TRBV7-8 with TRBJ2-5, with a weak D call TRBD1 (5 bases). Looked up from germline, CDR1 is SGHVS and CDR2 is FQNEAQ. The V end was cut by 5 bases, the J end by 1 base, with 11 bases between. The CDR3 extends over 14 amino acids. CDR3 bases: TGTGCCAGCAGCCACCGACAGTCCCAAGAGACCCAGTACTTC. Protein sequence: CASSHRQSQETQYF.

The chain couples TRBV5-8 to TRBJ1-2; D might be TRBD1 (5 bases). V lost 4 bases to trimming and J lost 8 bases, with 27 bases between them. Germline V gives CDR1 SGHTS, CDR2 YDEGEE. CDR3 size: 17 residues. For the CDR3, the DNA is TGTGCCAGCAGCCCCTTTTACGCTGCTCAACGGGGGAGCGGCTACACCTTC. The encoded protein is CASSPFYAAQRGSGYTF.

The CDR3 here is CASSWDTSSYNEQFF. The CDR3 nucleotides read TGTGCCAGCAGTTGGGACACATCATCCTACAATGAGCAGTTCTTC. V gene TRBV28 combines with J gene TRBJ2-1; D is perhaps TRBD1 (6 bases). V was pared by 4 bases and J by 1 base, with 11 bases between. Germline V gives CDR1 MDHEN, CDR2 SYDVKM. The CDR3 has 15 amino acids.

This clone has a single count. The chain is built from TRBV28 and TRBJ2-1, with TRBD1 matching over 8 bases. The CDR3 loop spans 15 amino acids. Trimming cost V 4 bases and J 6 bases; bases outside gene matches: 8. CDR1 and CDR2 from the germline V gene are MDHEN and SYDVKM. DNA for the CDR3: TGTGCCAGCAGTTCGGACAGGGATTACGGCAATGAGCAGTTCTTC. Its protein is CASSSDRDYGNEQFF.

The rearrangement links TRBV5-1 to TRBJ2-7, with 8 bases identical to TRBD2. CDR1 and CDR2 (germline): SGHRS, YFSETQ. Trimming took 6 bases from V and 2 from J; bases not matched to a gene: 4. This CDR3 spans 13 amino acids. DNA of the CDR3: TGCGCCAGCAAGCGGGAGAAGGCCTACGAGCAGTACTTC. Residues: CASKREKAYEQYF.

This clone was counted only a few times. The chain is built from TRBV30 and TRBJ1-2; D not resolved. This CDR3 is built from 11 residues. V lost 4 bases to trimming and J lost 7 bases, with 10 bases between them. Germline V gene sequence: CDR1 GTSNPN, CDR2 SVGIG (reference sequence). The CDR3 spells CAWTAAGGYTF. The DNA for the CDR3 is TGTGCCTGGACTGCTGCAGGTGGCTACACCTTC.

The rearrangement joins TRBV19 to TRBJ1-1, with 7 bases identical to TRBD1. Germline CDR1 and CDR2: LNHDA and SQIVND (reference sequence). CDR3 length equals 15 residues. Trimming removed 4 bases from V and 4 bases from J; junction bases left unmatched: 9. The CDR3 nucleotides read TGTGCCAGTAGTAAATCAGGGGGGAGTGGCACTGAAGCTTTCTTT. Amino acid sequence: CASSKSGGSGTEAFF.

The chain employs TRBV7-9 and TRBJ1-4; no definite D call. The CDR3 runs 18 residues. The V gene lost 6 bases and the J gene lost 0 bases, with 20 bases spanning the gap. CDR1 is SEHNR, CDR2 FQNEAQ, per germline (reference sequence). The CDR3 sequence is CASSSATGKPATNEKLFF. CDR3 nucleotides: TGTGCCAGCAGTTCAGCGACGGGAAAGCCTGCAACTAATGAAAAACTGTTTTTT.

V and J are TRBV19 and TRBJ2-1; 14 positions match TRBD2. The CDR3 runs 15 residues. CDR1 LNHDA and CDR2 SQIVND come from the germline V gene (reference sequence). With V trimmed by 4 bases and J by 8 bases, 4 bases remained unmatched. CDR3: CASSRLAGGRDEQFF. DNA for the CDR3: TGTGCCAGTAGTAGACTAGCGGGAGGGCGAGATGAGCAGTTCTTC.